A selection of T cell receptor beta chains follows, all from one sample in a study of blood T cell repertoires in COVID-19. TCRdb's copy holds only in-frame clones and misses some; the assay was immunoSEQ multiplex PCR. The sample has about 320,000 clones, roughly nine tenths seen once. Sequencing was done on a sample of PBMCs or T cells enriched from blood (not recorded which). All receptors come from a woman aged 30 to 39 who had recovered from COVID-19. Both conserved end residues are part of each CDR3. D genes are given only for firm matches. Clone size is stated in some rows and not others, as once, few, many or a class when expanded.

>TRBJ2-3|TRBD2|TRBV4-1|once
CASSPGTSTTTDTQYF
TGCGCCAGCAGCCCCGGGACTAGCACAACCACAGATACGCAGTATTTT
>TRBJ1-2|.|TRBV15|.
CATSRERGPPNGYTF
TGTGCCACCAGCAGAGAACGAGGCCCACCGAATGGCTACACCTTC
>TRBJ1-5|.|TRBV7-2|.
CASSLYGPGVNQPQHF
TGTGCCAGCAGCTTGTATGGACCAGGGGTAAATCAGCCCCAGCATTTT
>TRBJ1-2|.|TRBV12-3/TRBV12-4|.
CASSTGSIYGYTF
TGTGCCAGCAGCACCGGGTCCATTTATGGCTACACCTTC
>TRBJ2-1|.|TRBV11-2|.
CASSLSPGNEQFF
TGTGCCAGCAGCTTATCTCCGGGGAATGAGCAGTTCTTC
>TRBJ1-1|.|TRBV5-1|.
CASSFRVNTEAFF
TGCGCCAGCAGCTTTCGGGTAAACACTGAAGCTTTCTTT
>TRBJ1-4|.|TRBV7-6|.
CASSLVWGRGGEKLFF
TGTGCCAGCAGCTTAGTTTGGGGCCGGGGGGGCGAAAAACTGTTTTTT
>TRBJ2-2|.|TRBV24-1|.
CATSDSRFYTGELFF
TGTGCCACCAGTGATTCGAGGTTCTACACCGGGGAGCTGTTTTTT
>TRBJ2-7|.|TRBV6-6|few
CASRSGSLYEQYF
TGTGCCAGCAGGTCCGGGTCCCTCTACGAGCAGTACTTC
>TRBJ2-7|.|TRBV6-5|.
CASSRADGYEQYF
TGTGCCAGCAGTCGCGCCGACGGGTACGAGCAGTACTTC
>TRBJ1-2|TRBD1|TRBV19|.
CASSRTGKPSGYTF
TGTGCCAGTAGTAGGACAGGGAAGCCGTCTGGCTACACCTTC
>TRBJ2-5|TRBD2|TRBV19|.
CASSMRRGGNQETQYF
TGTGCCAGTAGTATGAGGCGGGGGGGAAACCAAGAGACCCAGTACTTC
>TRBJ1-5|TRBD1|TRBV20-1|once
CSASAGTVGNQPQHF
TGCAGTGCTAGTGCCGGGACAGTGGGCAATCAGCCCCAGCATTTT
>TRBJ1-2|TRBD1|TRBV7-9|.
CASSPGQGFGYTF
TGTGCCAGCAGCCCAGGACAGGGCTTTGGCTACACCTTC
>TRBJ1-2|TRBD1|TRBV12-3/TRBV12-4|.
CASSRDRGIGTF
TGTGCCAGCAGCCGGGACAGGGGCATTGGTACCTTC
>TRBJ1-2|TRBD1|TRBV5-1|.
CASTRDRANYGYTF
TGCGCCAGCACCCGGGACAGAGCTAACTATGGCTACACCTTC
>TRBJ1-1|.|TRBV19|.
CASSMGQTAFF
TGTGCCAGTAGTATGGGGCAGACAGCTTTCTTT
>TRBJ1-1|.|TRBV20-1|.
CSASSGRGSMNTEAFF
TGCAGTGCTAGTTCTGGGCGGGGGAGTATGAACACTGAAGCTTTCTTT
>TRBJ2-7|.|TRBV18|.
CASSPLPAEYEQYF
TGTGCCAGCTCACCACTCCCCGCGGAATACGAGCAGTACTTC
>TRBJ1-2|TRBD1|TRBV18|.
CASSPTGTGGIYGYTF
TGTGCCAGCTCACCCACCGGGACAGGGGGTATCTATGGCTACACCTTC
>TRBJ1-2|.|TRBV6-5|once
CASSYPNYYGYTF
TGTGCCAGCAGTTACCCGAACTACTATGGCTACACCTTC
>TRBJ1-2|.|TRBV19|.
CASTPRGINYGYTF
TGTGCCAGTACCCCACGGGGGATTAACTATGGCTACACCTTC
>TRBJ1-2|TRBD1|TRBV2|once
CASRVAGTGNYGYTF
TGTGCCAGCAGAGTGGCCGGGACAGGGAACTATGGCTACACCTTC
>TRBJ1-1|.|TRBV30|.
CAWTLGQPNTEAFF
TGTGCCTGGACATTGGGGCAGCCGAACACTGAAGCTTTCTTT
>TRBJ2-7|TRBD1|TRBV2|.
CASSVLRQGAYEQYF
TGTGCCAGCAGTGTTTTGAGACAGGGGGCGTACGAGCAGTACTTC
>TRBJ1-1|.|TRBV10-1|once
CASSFGGNTEAFF
TGCGCCAGCAGTTTCGGGGGGAACACTGAAGCTTTCTTT
>TRBJ2-3|TRBD1|TRBV12-3/TRBV12-4|.
CASTPTGGDTQYF
TGTGCCAGCACCCCGACAGGGGGAGATACGCAGTATTTT
>TRBJ1-5|.|TRBV5-1|.
CASSLGPGSQPQHF
TGCGCCAGCAGCTTGGGGCCGGGAAGTCAGCCCCAGCATTTT
>TRBJ1-4|TRBD1|TRBV27|.
CASSFLGQYNEKLFF
TGTGCCAGCAGTTTTCTGGGACAGTATAATGAAAAACTGTTTTTT
>TRBJ2-5|.|TRBV19|.
CASSMSLSGGPQETQYF
TGTGCCAGTAGTATGAGTTTATCGGGGGGCCCCCAAGAGACCCAGTACTTC
>TRBJ1-5|.|TRBV27|.
CASSKRSGDDNQPQHF
TGTGCCAGCAGTAAAAGGTCAGGGGACGACAATCAGCCCCAGCATTTT
>TRBJ2-1|TRBD2|TRBV5-1|.
CASSLSGTSGGVSSYNEQFF
TGCGCCAGCAGCTTGAGCGGGACTAGCGGGGGGGTTAGCTCCTACAATGAGCAGTTCTTC
>TRBJ2-2|TRBD2|TRBV30|.
CAWCRWAGGPGELFF
TGTGCCTGGTGCCGATGGGCGGGGGGTCCCGGGGAGCTGTTTTTT
>TRBJ1-3|.|TRBV6-6|.
CASKQIRGTIYF
TGTGCCAGCAAGCAAATAAGGGGCACCATATATTTT
>TRBJ2-3|.|TRBV9|.
CASSVGRRRGTDTQYF
TGTGCCAGCAGCGTAGGGAGACGCCGGGGCACAGATACGCAGTATTTT
>TRBJ2-5|.|TRBV18|.
CASSPSWERETQYF
TGTGCCAGCTCACCCTCCTGGGAGCGAGAGACCCAGTACTTC
>TRBJ2-3|TRBD2|TRBV29-1|.
CSVRTSGDTQYF
TGCAGCGTCAGGACTAGCGGGGATACGCAGTATTTT
>TRBJ1-1|.|TRBV12-2|.
CASRLARCRWFTEAFF
TGTGCAAGTCGCTTAGCGCGGTGCCGCTGGTTCACTGAAGCTTTCTTT
>TRBJ1-1|TRBD1|TRBV7-8|.
CASSRDRGLSEAFF
TGTGCCAGCAGCCGGGACAGGGGGCTATCTGAAGCTTTCTTT
>TRBJ1-1|TRBD1|TRBV5-1|once
CASSWTGGVSEAFF
TGCGCCAGCAGCTGGACAGGGGGCGTAAGTGAAGCTTTCTTT
>TRBJ1-2|.|TRBV7-9|.
CASSFNNRANYGYTF
TGTGCCAGCAGCTTTAATAACAGAGCTAACTATGGCTACACCTTC
>TRBJ2-2|.|TRBV5-8|once
CASSRSGAGELFF
TGTGCCAGCAGCAGGTCGGGGGCCGGGGAGCTGTTTTTT
>TRBJ1-2|.|TRBV9|.
CASTRLAQSSYGYTF
TGTGCCAGCACTAGATTAGCACAAAGCAGCTATGGCTACACCTTC
>TRBJ2-1|TRBD2|TRBV9|once
CASSPWGTSQDEQFF
TGTGCCAGCAGCCCCTGGGGGACTAGTCAGGATGAGCAGTTCTTC
>TRBJ2-5|.|TRBV7-2|.
CASSPERVGETQYF
TGTGCCAGCAGCCCCGAGAGGGTGGGGGAGACCCAGTACTTC
>TRBJ2-1|TRBD2|TRBV20-1|.
CSATRTSEQFF
TGCAGTGCTACCCGGACTAGTGAGCAGTTCTTC
>TRBJ2-3|TRBD2|TRBV4-1|.
CASSQTTQRGGPADTQYF
TGCGCCAGCAGCCAGACAACGCAGCGGGGGGGCCCCGCAGATACGCAGTATTTT
>TRBJ1-3|TRBD1|TRBV5-1|.
CASSLGGQTISGNTIYF
TGCGCCAGCAGCTTGGGGGGACAGACGATCTCTGGAAACACCATATATTTT
>TRBJ1-4|TRBD1|TRBV9|.
CASSPRTGVTNEKLFF
TGTGCCAGCAGCCCAAGAACAGGGGTAACTAATGAAAAACTGTTTTTT
>TRBJ2-2|.|TRBV3-1/TRBV3-2|once
CASSPQPFGGELFF
TGTGCCAGCAGCCCACAGCCCTTTGGCGGGGAGCTGTTTTTT
>TRBJ1-2|.|TRBV10-2|.
CASSDIDYGYTF
TGCGCCAGCAGTGATATCGACTATGGCTACACCTTC
>TRBJ2-6|TRBD1|TRBV7-3|.
CASSPGWGQGTNVLTF
TGTGCCAGCAGCCCCGGGTGGGGACAGGGAACCAACGTCCTGACTTTC